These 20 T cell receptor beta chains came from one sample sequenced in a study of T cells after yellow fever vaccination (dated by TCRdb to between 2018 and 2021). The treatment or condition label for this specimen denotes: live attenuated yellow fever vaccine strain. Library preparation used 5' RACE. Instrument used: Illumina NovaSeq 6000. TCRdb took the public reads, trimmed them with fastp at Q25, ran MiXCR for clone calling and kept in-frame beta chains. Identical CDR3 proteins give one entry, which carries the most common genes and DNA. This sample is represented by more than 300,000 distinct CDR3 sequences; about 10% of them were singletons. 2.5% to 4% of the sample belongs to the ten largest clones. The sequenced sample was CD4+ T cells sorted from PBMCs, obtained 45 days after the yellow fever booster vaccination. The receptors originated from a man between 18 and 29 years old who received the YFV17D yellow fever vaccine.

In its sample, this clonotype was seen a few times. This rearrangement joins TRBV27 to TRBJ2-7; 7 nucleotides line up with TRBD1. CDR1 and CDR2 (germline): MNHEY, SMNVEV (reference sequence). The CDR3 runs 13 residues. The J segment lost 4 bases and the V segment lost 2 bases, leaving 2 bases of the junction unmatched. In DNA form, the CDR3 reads TGTGCCAGCAGTTTACAGGGGGTGTACGAGCAGTACTTC. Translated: CASSLQGVYEQYF.

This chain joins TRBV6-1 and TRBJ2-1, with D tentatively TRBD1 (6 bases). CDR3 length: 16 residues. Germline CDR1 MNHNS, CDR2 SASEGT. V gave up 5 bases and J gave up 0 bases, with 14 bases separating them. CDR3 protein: CASSRSDRSSYNEQFF. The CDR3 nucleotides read TGTGCCAGCAGTCGATCGGACAGAAGCTCCTACAATGAGCAGTTCTTC.

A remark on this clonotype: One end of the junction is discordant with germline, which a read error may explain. As DNA, the CDR3 is TGTGCCAGCACCTTGGGGACAGGTTTGGGACCCCTCCACTTT. Translation: CASTLGTGLGPLHF. The chain links TRBV5-6 to TRBJ1-6; 8 bases are shared with TRBD1. Germline values: CDR1 SGHDT, CDR2 YYEEEE. The CDR3 sequence is 14 residues long.

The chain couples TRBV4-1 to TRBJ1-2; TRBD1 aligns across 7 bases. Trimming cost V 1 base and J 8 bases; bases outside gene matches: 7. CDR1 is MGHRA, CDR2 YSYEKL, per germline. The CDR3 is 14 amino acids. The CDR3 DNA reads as TGCGCCAGCAGCCAAGGGCAGTGGACAGGAGGCTACACCTTC. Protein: CASSQGQWTGGYTF.

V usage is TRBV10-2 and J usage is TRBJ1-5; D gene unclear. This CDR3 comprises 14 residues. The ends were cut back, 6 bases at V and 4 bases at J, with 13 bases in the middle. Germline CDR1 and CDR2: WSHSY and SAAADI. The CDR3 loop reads CASRSPERNQPQHF. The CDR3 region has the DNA TGCGCCAGCAGATCCCCCGAGCGAAATCAGCCCCAGCATTTT.

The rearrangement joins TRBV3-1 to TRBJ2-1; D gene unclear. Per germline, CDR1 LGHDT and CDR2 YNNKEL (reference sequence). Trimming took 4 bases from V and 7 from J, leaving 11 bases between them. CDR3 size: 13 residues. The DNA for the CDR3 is TGTGCCAGCAGCCTCACGGGCTCTAATGAGCAGTTCTTC. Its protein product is CASSLTGSNEQFF.

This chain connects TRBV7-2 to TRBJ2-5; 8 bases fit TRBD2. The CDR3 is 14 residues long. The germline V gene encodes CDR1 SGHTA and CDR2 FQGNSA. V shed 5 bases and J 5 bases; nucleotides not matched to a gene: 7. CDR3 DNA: TGTGCCAGCAGCCCCGGGGGGGCCGTGGAGACCCAGTACTTC. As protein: CASSPGGAVETQYF.

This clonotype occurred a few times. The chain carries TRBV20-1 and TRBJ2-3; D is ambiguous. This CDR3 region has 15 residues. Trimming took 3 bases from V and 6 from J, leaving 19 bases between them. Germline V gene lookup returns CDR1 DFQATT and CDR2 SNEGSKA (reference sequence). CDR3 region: CSASRMAFTQDTQYF. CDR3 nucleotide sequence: TGCAGTGCTAGTAGGATGGCCTTCACCCAGGATACGCAGTATTTT.

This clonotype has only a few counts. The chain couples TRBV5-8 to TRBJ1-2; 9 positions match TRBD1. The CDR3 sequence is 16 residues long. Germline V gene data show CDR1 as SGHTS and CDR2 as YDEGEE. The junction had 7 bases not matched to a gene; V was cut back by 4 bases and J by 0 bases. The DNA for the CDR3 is TGTGCCAGCAGCAGGACCCGGGACAGGGCTAACTATGGCTACACCTTC. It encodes CASSRTRDRANYGYTF.

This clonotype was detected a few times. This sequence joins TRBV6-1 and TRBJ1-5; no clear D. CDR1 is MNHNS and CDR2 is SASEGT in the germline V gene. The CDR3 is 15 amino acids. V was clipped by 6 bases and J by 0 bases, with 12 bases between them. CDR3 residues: CASSRALLSNQPQHF. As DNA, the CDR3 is TGTGCCAGCAGCCGGGCCCTACTTAGCAATCAGCCCCAGCATTTT.

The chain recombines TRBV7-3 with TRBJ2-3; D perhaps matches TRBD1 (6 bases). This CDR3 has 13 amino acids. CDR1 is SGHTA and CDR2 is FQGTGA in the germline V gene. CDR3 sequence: CAKRTVLTDTQYF. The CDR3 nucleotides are TGTGCAAAAAGGACAGTTTTGACAGATACGCAGTATTTT.

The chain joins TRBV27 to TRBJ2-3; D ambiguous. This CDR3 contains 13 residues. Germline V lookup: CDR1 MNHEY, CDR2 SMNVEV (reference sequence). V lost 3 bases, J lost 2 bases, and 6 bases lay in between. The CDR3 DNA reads TGTGCCAGCAGTTTCATGAACACAGATACGCAGTATTTT. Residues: CASSFMNTDTQYF.

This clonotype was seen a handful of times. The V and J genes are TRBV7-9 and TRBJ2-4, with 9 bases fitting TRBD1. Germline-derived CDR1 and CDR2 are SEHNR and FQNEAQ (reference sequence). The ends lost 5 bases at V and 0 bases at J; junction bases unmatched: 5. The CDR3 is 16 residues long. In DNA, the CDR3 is TGTGCCAGCAGCCAGGGACAGGGCCTAGCCAAAAACATTCAGTACTTC. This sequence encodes CASSQGQGLAKNIQYF.

The CDR3 protein is CSVVSDGNQPQHF. The DNA of the CDR3 is TGCAGCGTTGTCTCGGATGGGAATCAGCCCCAGCATTTT. The J gene is TRBJ1-5, the V gene TRBV29-1; the D is unclear. The CDR3 is 13 amino acids. CDR1 and CDR2 (germline): SQVTM, ANQGSEA. V was pared by 4 bases and J by 4 bases, with 11 bases between.

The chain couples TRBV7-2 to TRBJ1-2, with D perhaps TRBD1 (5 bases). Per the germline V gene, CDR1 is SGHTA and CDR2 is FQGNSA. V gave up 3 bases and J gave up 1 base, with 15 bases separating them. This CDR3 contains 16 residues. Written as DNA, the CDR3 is TGTGCCAGCAGCTTGGTGTCCGGGGGAAATAACTATGGCTACACCTTC. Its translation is CASSLVSGGNNYGYTF.

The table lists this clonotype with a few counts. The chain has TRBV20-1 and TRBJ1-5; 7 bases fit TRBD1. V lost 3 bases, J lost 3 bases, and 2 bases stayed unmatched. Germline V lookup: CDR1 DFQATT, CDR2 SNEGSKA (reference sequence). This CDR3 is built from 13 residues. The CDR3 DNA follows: TGCAGTGCTAGTGGGACAGTCAATCAGCCCCAGCATTTT. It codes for CSASGTVNQPQHF.

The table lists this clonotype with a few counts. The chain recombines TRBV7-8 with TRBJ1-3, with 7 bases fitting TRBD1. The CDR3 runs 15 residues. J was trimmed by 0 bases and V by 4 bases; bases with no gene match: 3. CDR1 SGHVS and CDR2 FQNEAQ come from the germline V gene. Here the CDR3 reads CASSYGQASGNTIYF. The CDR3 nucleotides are TGTGCCAGCAGCTACGGACAGGCCTCTGGAAACACCATATATTTT.

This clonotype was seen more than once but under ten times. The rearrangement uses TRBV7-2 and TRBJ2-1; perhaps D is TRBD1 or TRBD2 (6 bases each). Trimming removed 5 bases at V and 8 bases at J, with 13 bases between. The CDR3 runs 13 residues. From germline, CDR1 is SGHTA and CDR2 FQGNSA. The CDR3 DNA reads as TGTGCCAGCAGCCGTAACAGGGAGGATGAGCAGTTCTTC. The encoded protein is CASSRNREDEQFF.

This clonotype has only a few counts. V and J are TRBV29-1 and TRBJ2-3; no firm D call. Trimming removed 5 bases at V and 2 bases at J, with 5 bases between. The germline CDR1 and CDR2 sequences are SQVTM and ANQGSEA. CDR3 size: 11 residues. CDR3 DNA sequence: TGCAGCGTTCGGTTCACAGATACGCAGTATTTT. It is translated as CSVRFTDTQYF.

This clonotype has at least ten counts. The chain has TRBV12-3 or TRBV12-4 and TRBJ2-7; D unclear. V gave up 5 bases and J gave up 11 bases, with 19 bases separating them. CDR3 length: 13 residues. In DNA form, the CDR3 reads TGTGCCAGCAGTACCCGGCTTTCCGTGGCAAAGTACTTC. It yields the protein CASSTRLSVAKYF.